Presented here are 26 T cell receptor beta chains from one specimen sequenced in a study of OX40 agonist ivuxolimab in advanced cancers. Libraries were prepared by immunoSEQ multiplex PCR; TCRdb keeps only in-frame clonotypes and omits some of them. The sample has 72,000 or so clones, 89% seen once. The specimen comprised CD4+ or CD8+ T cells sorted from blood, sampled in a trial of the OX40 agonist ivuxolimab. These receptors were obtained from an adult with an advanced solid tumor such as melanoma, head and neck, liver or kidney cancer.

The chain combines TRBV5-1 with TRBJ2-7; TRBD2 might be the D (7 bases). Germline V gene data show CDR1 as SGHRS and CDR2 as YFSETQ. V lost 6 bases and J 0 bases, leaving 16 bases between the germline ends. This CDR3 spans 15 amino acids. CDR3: CASKSRGGLSYEQYF. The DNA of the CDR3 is TGCGCCAGCAAGAGTAGGGGGGGGCTCTCCTACGAGCAGTACTTC.

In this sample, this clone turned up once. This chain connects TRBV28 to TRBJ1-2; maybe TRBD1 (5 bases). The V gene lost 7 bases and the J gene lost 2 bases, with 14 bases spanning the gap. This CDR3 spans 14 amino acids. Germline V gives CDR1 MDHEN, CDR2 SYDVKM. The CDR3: CASMGGAANYGYTF. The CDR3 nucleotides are TGTGCCAGCATGGGAGGGGCTGCAAACTATGGCTACACCTTC.

The chain's CDR3 is CASSQGLGPWETQYF. In DNA, the CDR3 is TGTGCCAGCTCCCAAGGCCTTGGACCTTGGGAGACCCAGTACTTC. The chain is built from TRBV27 and TRBJ2-5; D uncertain. The ends were cut back, 8 bases at V and 5 bases at J, with 21 bases in the middle. The germline V gene has CDR1 MNHEY and CDR2 SMNVEV (reference sequence). The length of the CDR3 is 15 residues.

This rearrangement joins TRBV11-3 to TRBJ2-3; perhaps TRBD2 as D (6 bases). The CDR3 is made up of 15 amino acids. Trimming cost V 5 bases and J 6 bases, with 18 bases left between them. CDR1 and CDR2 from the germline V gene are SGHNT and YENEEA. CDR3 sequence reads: CASSPGGLSADTQYF. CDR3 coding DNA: TGTGCCAGCAGCCCCGGAGGGCTATCAGCGGATACGCAGTATTTT.

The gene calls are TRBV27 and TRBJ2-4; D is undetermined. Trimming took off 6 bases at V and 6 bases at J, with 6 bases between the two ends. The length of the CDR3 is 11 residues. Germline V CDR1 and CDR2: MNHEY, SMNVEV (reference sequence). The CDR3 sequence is CASSFRNIQYF. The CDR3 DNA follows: TGTGCCAGCAGCTTTAGAAACATTCAGTACTTC.

The CDR3 nucleotides read TGTGCCAGCAGTTACTTTGGCGGGGTTAGCTCCTACGAGCAGTACTTC. The encoded protein is CASSYFGGVSSYEQYF. The chain has TRBV6-5 and TRBJ2-7, with a weak D call TRBD2 (6 bases). The CDR3 contains 16 residues. Germline CDR1 reads MNHEY; CDR2 reads SVGAGI. Trimming stripped 1 base from V and 0 bases from J, with 13 bases between.

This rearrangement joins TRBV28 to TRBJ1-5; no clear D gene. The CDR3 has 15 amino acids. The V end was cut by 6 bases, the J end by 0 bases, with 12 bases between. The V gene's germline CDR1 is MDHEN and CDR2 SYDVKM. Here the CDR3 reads CASSPTDYSNQPQHF. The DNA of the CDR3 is TGTGCCAGCAGCCCAACAGATTATAGCAATCAGCCCCAGCATTTT.

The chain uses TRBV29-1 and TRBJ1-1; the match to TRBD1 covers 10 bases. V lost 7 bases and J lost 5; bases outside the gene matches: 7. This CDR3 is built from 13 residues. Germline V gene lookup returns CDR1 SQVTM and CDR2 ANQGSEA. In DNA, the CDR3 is TGCAGCGCCCTGGACAGGGGGAGGACTGAAGCTTTCTTT. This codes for CSALDRGRTEAFF.

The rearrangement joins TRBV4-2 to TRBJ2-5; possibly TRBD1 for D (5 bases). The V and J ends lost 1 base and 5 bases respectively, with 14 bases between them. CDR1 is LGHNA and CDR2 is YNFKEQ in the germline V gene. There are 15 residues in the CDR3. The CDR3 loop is CASSQGTRGGETQYF. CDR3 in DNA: TGTGCCAGCAGCCAAGGGACAAGGGGTGGGGAGACCCAGTACTTC.

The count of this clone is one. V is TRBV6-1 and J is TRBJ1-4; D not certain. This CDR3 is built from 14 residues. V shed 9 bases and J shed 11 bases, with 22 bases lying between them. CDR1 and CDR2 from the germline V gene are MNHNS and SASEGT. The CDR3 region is CASTSSWGPEKLFF. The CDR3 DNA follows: TGTGCCAGTACTTCCTCCTGGGGTCCAGAGAAACTGTTTTTT.

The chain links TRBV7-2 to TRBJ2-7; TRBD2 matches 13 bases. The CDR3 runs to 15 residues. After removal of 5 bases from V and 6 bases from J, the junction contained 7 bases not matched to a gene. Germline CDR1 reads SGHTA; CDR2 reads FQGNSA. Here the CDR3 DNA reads TGTGCCAGCAGCCGCCTGACTAGCGGGAGGCGCGAGCAGTACTTC. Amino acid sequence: CASSRLTSGRREQYF. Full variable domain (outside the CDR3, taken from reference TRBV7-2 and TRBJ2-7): GAGVSQSPSNKVTEKGKDVELRCDPISGHTALYWYRQSLGQGLEFLIYFQGNSAPDKSGLPSDRFSAERTGGSVSTLTIQRTQQEDSAVYLCASSRLTSGRREQYFGPGTRLTVT.

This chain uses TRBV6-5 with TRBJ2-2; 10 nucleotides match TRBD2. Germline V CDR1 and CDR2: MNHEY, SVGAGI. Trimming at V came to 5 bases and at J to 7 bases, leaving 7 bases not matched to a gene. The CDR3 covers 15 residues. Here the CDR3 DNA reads TGTGCCAGCAGTCCCCAGCGGGGGGGCCTCGGGGAGCTGTTTTTT. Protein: CASSPQRGGLGELFF.

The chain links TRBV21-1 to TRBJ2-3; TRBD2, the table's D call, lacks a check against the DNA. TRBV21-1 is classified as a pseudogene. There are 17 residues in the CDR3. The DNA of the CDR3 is TGTGCCAGCAGCAAACACTCCGAGGGAGGACACGGAGATACGCAGTATTTT. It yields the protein CASSKHSEGGHGDTQYF.

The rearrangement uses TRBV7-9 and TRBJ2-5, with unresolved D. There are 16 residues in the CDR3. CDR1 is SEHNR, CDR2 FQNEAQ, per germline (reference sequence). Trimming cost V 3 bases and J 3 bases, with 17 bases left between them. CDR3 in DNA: TGTGCCAGCAGCTTGGGCCTGGCACGGGCGGAAGAGACCCAGTACTTC. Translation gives CASSLGLARAEETQYF.

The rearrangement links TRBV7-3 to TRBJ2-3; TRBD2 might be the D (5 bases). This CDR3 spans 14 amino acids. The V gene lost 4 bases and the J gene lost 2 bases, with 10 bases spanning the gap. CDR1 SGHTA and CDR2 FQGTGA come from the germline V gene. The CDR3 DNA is TGTGCCAGCAGCTCCGGGGTTATCACAGATACGCAGTATTTT. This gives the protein CASSSGVITDTQYF.

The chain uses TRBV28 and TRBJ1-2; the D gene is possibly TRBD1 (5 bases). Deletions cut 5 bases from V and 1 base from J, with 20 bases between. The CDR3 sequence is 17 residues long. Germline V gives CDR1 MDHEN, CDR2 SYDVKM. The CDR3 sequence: CASSPPPPRVINYGYTF. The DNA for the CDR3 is TGTGCCAGCAGTCCACCCCCCCCCAGGGTGATTAACTATGGCTACACCTTC.

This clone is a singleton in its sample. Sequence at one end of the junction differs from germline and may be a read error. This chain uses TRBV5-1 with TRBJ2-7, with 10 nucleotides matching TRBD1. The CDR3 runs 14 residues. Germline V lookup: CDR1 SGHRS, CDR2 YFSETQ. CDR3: CASSSGTGAWEQYF. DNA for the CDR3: TGTGCCAGCAGCTCCGGGACAGGGGCGTGGGAGCAGTACTTC.

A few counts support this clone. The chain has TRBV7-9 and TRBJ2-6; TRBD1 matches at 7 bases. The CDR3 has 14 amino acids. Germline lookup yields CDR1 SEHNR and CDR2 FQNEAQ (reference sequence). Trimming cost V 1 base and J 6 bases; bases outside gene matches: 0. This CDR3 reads CASSLEGAANVLTF. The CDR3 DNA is TGTGCCAGCAGCTTAGAGGGGGCGGCCAACGTCCTGACTTTC.

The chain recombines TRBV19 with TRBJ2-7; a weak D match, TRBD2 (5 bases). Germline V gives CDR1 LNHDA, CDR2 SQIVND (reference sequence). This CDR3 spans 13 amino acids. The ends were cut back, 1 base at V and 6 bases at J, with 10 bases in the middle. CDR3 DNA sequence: TGTGCCAGTAGTATAGGGACTGCCTTCGAGCAGTACTTC. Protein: CASSIGTAFEQYF.

This chain's CDR3 is CASSIRTTYSPLHF. The CDR3 DNA reads TGTGCCAGTAGTATACGGACGACATATTCACCCCTCCACTTT. The V and J genes are TRBV19 and TRBJ1-6, with unresolved D. The CDR3 extends over 14 amino acids. CDR1 is LNHDA, CDR2 SQIVND, per germline (reference sequence). Trimming cost V 2 bases and J 8 bases, with 10 bases left between them.

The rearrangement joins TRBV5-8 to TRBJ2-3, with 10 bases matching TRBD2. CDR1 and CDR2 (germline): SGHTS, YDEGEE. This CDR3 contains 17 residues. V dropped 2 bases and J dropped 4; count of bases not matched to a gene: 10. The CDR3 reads CASSLPAGGFTSDTQYF. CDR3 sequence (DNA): TGTGCCAGCAGCTTACCAGCGGGGGGGTTTACGTCAGATACGCAGTATTTT.

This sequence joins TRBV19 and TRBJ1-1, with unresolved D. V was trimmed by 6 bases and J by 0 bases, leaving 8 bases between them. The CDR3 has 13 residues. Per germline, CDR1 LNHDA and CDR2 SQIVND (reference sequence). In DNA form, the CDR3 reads TGTGCCAGTAGCCGACAACTGAACACTGAAGCTTTCTTT. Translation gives CASSRQLNTEAFF.

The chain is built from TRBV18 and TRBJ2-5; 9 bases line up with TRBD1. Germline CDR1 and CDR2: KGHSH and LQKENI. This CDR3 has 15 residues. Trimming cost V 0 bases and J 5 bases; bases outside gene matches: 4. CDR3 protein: CASSPPGQGDETQYF. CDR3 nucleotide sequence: TGTGCCAGCTCACCACCGGGACAGGGTGATGAGACCCAGTACTTC.

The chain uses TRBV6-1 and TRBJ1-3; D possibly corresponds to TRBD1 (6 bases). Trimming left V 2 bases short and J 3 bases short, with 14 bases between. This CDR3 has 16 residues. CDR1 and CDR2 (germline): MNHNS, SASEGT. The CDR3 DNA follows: TGTGCCAGCAGTGAACATCGGCCAGGGGTTGGAAACACCATATATTTT. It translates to CASSEHRPGVGNTIYF.

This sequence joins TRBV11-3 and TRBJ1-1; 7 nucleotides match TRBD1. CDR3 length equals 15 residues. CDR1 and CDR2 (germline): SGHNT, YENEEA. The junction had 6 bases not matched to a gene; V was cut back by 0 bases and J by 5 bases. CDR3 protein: CASSLDATGETEAFF. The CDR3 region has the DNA TGTGCCAGCAGCTTAGATGCCACAGGGGAAACTGAAGCTTTCTTT.

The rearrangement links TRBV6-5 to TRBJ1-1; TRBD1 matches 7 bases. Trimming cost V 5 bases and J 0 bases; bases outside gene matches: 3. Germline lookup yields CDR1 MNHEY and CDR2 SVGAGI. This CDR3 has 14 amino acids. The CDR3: CASSRDRVNTEAFF. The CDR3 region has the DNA TGTGCCAGCAGTAGGGACAGAGTGAACACTGAAGCTTTCTTT.